A selection of T cell receptor beta chains follows, all from one sample in a study of regulatory and conventional T cells in RAG deficiency. Generated by immunoSEQ multiplex PCR, the TCRdb table keeps only in-frame clones and is missing some. Of 32,000 or so clones in the sample, roughly 90% were seen once. The same specimen was also included in a second study, on regulatory T cells.

Source material: CD8+ T cells sorted from blood. These receptors originate from a human donor in good health. Both conserved end residues are part of each CDR3. D genes are given only for firm matches. The listing skips clone size in some rows; elsewhere it reads once, few, many or a size class.

>TRBJ2-3|TRBV27|NA|NA
CASSPAWGTDTQYF
TGTGCCAGCAGTCCGGCCTGGGGGACAGATACGCAGTATTTT
>TRBJ1-1|TRBV28|NA|NA
CASTLLGEGTEAFF
TGTGCCAGCACCCTTTTGGGGGAAGGTACTGAAGCTTTCTTT
>TRBJ2-7|TRBV14|few|NA
CASSQGPFVYEQYF
TGTGCCAGCAGCCAAGGGCCTTTCGTCTACGAGCAGTACTTC
>TRBJ1-1|TRBV11-1|once|NA
CASSPILTQNTEAFF
TGTGCCAGCAGCCCAATACTGACCCAGAACACTGAAGCTTTCTTT
>TRBJ2-1|TRBV11-1|NA|TRBD2
CASSLGLGGNNEQFF
TGTGCCAGCAGCTTGGGGCTCGGGGGGAACAATGAGCAGTTCTTC
>TRBJ1-2|TRBV19|NA|NA
CASSLRSGSYGYTF
TGTGCCAGTAGTCTTAGGTCGGGGTCGTATGGCTACACCTTC
>TRBJ2-3|TRBV11-2|NA|NA
CASSLVGGGADTQYF
TGTGCCAGCAGCTTAGTTGGCGGGGGCGCAGATACGCAGTATTTT
>TRBJ1-1|TRBV19|NA|NA
CASSILASQNTEAFF
TGTGCCAGTAGTATATTAGCCAGCCAAAACACTGAAGCTTTCTTT
>TRBJ1-1|TRBV6-6|NA|NA
CASSYRGVVDTEAFF
TGTGCCAGCAGTTACAGGGGAGTTGTGGACACTGAAGCTTTCTTT
>TRBJ2-6|TRBV6-1|NA|TRBD1
CASSEVGTGWSGANVLTF
TGTGCCAGCAGTGAAGTAGGGACAGGGTGGTCTGGGGCCAACGTCCTGACTTTC
>TRBJ1-1|TRBV19|NA|NA
CASSILPGANTEAFF
TGTGCCAGTAGCATTCTTCCGGGGGCGAACACTGAAGCTTTCTTT
>TRBJ2-7|TRBV4-1|NA|TRBD1
CASSPTSGGSYEQYF
TGCGCCAGCAGCCCAACCTCAGGGGGCTCCTACGAGCAGTACTTC
>TRBJ2-7|TRBV6-1|NA|NA
CASSLTRSIYEQYF
TGTGCCAGCAGTCTTACGCGGTCCATCTACGAGCAGTACTTC
>TRBJ1-5|TRBV7-9|once|NA
CASSLLEQPQHF
TGTGCCAGCAGCTTATTGGAACAGCCCCAGCATTTT
>TRBJ2-7|TRBV19|NA|TRBD1
CASRLGSGGSYEQYF
TGTGCCAGTAGGCTCGGATCAGGGGGCTCCTACGAGCAGTACTTC
>TRBJ2-7|TRBV7-2|NA|TRBD2
CASSFSGSEQYF
TGTGCCAGCAGCTTTAGCGGGAGCGAGCAGTACTTC
>TRBJ2-7|TRBV2|once|TRBD1
CASSLRDRKTYEQYF
TGTGCCAGCAGTTTACGGGACAGGAAAACCTACGAGCAGTACTTC
>TRBJ2-5|TRBV15|NA|NA
CATSRDDGEVQETQYF
TGTGCCACCAGCAGAGATGACGGAGAAGTCCAAGAGACCCAGTACTTC
>TRBJ2-1|TRBV28|NA|NA
CASSFSSQSWGQFF
TGTGCCAGCAGTTTCTCCTCACAGAGCTGGGGGCAGTTCTTC
>TRBJ2-7|TRBV27|NA|NA
CASRGGFEQYF
TGTGCCAGCAGAGGGGGGTTCGAGCAGTACTTC
>TRBJ1-2|TRBV5-1|NA|TRBD1
CASSLGDRGLGYGYTF
TGCGCCAGCAGCTTGGGGGACAGGGGGCTTGGCTATGGCTACACCTTC
>TRBJ1-3|TRBV4-1|NA|NA
CASSQSDIPEGNTIYF
TGCGCCAGCAGCCAATCGGACATCCCCGAGGGAAACACCATATATTTT
>TRBJ2-7|TRBV28|few|NA
CASPPNVPSDSYEQYF
TGTGCCAGCCCTCCCAATGTCCCTAGCGACTCCTACGAGCAGTACTTC
>TRBJ2-7|TRBV7-9|once|NA
CASSIGPTYEQYF
TGTGCCAGCAGCATCGGGCCGACCTACGAGCAGTACTTC
>TRBJ1-1|TRBV30|NA|NA
CAWAYQAARAEAFF
TGTGCCTGGGCGTACCAGGCTGCTAGGGCTGAAGCTTTCTTT
>TRBJ1-2|TRBV11-2|NA|NA
CASSLSVGGMDGYTF
TGTGCCAGCAGCTTATCTGTGGGGGGCATGGATGGCTACACCTTC
>TRBJ2-6|TRBV6-5|NA|NA
CASSYSEGSGANVLTF
TGTGCCAGCAGTTACTCGGAGGGTTCTGGGGCCAACGTCCTGACTTTC
>TRBJ1-2|TRBV28|NA|TRBD1
CASTIEGTAYGYTF
TGTGCCAGCACCATCGAAGGGACAGCCTATGGCTACACCTTC
>TRBJ1-1|TRBV2|once|NA
CASSEQGAEAFF
TGTGCCAGCAGTGAACAGGGCGCTGAAGCTTTCTTT
>TRBJ2-5|TRBV5-6|NA|NA
CASSWGPGTNQETQYF
TGTGCCAGCAGCTGGGGCCCCGGGACAAATCAAGAGACCCAGTACTTC
>TRBJ2-7|TRBV5-4|NA|TRBD2
CASSPSGGAQAEQYF
TGTGCCAGCAGCCCTAGCGGGGGAGCTCAGGCCGAGCAGTACTTC
>TRBJ2-5|TRBV10-2|NA|TRBD2
CASSALAGGPETQYF
TGCGCCAGCAGTGCATTAGCGGGGGGCCCAGAGACCCAGTACTTC
>TRBJ2-1|TRBV9|NA|TRBD2
CASSVVGTSGIPANEQFF
TGTGCCAGCAGCGTAGTAGGTACTAGCGGGATTCCCGCCAATGAGCAGTTCTTC
>TRBJ2-7|TRBV28|NA|NA
CASSSPRGLTPYEQYF
TGTGCCAGCAGCTCACCAAGGGGTCTAACCCCCTACGAGCAGTACTTC
>TRBJ2-3|TRBV7-8|NA|NA
CASSLSSDTQYF
TGTGCCAGCAGCTTATCTTCCGATACGCAGTATTTT
>TRBJ2-2|TRBV7-8|NA|NA
CASSSRGTGELFF
TGTGCCAGCAGCTCACGGGGGACCGGGGAGCTGTTTTTT
>TRBJ2-3|TRBV5-1|NA|NA
CASSPGDPVATMGTDTQYF
TGCGCCAGCAGCCCCGGGGACCCCGTAGCGACCATGGGCACAGATACGCAGTATTTT
>TRBJ2-4|TRBV7-2|NA|TRBD2
CASSSRGRGGGDIQYF
TGTGCCAGCAGCTCGCGAGGCCGCGGGGGAGGTGACATTCAGTACTTC
>TRBJ2-7|TRBV5-1|NA|NA
CASSLGFSNYEQYF
TGCGCCAGCAGCTTGGGGTTTTCGAACTACGAGCAGTACTTC
>TRBJ2-2|TRBV29-1|NA|TRBD1
CSVGRGQGVTGELFF
TGCAGCGTGGGTAGGGGACAGGGGGTTACCGGGGAGCTGTTTTTT
>TRBJ2-1|TRBV7-9|NA|NA
CASSLAFNEQFF
TGTGCCAGCAGCTTGGCCTTCAATGAGCAGTTCTTC
>TRBJ2-7|TRBV25-1|NA|NA
CASSVGFGEQYF
TGTGCCAGCAGTGTCGGGTTCGGCGAGCAGTACTTC
>TRBJ2-5|TRBV25-1|NA|TRBD1
CASSEAGQALETQYF
TGTGCCAGCAGTGAAGCCGGACAGGCCCTAGAGACCCAGTACTTC
>TRBJ1-5|TRBV19|NA|NA
CASTDRGRGGHQPQHF
TGTGCCAGTACAGACAGAGGGCGGGGCGGTCATCAGCCCCAGCATTTT
>TRBJ2-1|TRBV6-6|NA|TRBD2
CASTARGVSYNEQFF
TGTGCCAGCACTGCCCGGGGGGTATCGTACAATGAGCAGTTCTTC
>TRBJ1-4|TRBV30|few|TRBD1
CAWKQGAGEKLFF
TGTGCCTGGAAACAGGGGGCGGGGGAAAAACTGTTTTTT
>TRBJ2-2|TRBV28|NA|NA
CASRATGTGELFF
TGTGCCAGCAGGGCCACAGGCACCGGGGAGCTGTTTTTT